This T cell receptor (beta chain) was sequenced for a study of T cell repertoires in cytomegalovirus infection. Study information: Indicated by public TCR beta signatures were CMV infection and matching HLA type.

The V and J ends lost 1 base and 4 bases respectively, with 12 bases between them. This CDR3 has 15 residues. About this clonotype itself: Its antigen is currently unknown.

Each CDR3 protein is one row after TCRdb ran MiXCR on the reads. The profile shows 750,000 to 950,000 distinct CDR3 sequences, 25% to 30% of them singletons. The chain is built from TRBV12-3 or TRBV12-4 and TRBJ2-3; D possibly corresponds to TRBD2 (6 bases). The receptor's source is a human donor in good health (CMV status not recorded). Some clones in this sample may be carry-over from other donors' samples. This material consisted of cultured CD8+ T cells from PBMCs, taken from culture after CMV antigen stimulation. CDR3 residues: CASSLVRGSADTQYF. The CDR3 nucleotides read TGTGCCAGCAGTTTAGTTCGGGGGTCGGCAGATACGCAGTATTTT.